The clone carrying this TCR beta chain was seen many times. Its target is unknown. J lost 1 base, V lost 5 bases, and 6 bases had no gene match. Germline values: CDR1 LGHNA, CDR2 YSLEER. The CDR3 runs 16 residues. As for time point: newly diagnosed GD, antithyroid drugs for less than 3 months. PBMC-extracted RNA yielded the TCR library. This record belongs to a study of regulatory T cells in long-lasting Graves disease. Study-level information: Freshly diagnosed Graves' patients had used antithyroid drugs for under 3 months. Study-level findings and limits: Persistent Graves' cases showed lower TCR diversity than newly diagnosed cases. Segments TRBV28, TRBJ1-2 and TRBJ2-5 showed preferential usage in persistent disease.

Building the TCR beta libraries relied on iRepertoire HTBI primers, and CDR3 regions underwent Arm-PCR. TCRdb recomputed calls from the multiplex PCR reads with MiXCR, one row per CDR3 protein. The table has approximately 540,000 distinct CDR3 sequences, 9.5% to 15% seen once; the top ten hold roughly 8.2%. This sample also belongs to another study, concerning T cells in Graves' hyperthyroidism and ophthalmopathy. As reported in that work: Patients were aged 18 to 65, had disease duration under 2 months, and had newly diagnosed hyperthyroidism.

The clonotype originates from a woman in her 30s with Graves disease. Sequences were derived from peripheral blood mononuclear cells (PBMCs), sampled at new diagnosis, from a patient treated with antithyroid drugs. This chain connects TRBV4-3 to TRBJ2-5; 11 bases agree with TRBD2. The CDR3 sequence is CASSGTGTSGQETQYF. Written as DNA, the CDR3 is TGCGCCAGCAGCGGAACAGGGACTAGCGGCCAAGAGACCCAGTACTTC.